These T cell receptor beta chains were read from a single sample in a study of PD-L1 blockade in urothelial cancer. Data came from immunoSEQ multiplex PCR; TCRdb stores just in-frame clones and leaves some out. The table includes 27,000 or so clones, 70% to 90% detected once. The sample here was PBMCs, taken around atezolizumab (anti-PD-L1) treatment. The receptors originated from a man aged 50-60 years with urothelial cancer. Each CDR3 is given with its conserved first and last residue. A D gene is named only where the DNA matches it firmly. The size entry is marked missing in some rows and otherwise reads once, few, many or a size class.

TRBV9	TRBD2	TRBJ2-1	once	TGTGCCAGCAGCGCTCTAGCGGGGGGCTACAATGAGCAGTTCTTC	CASSALAGGYNEQFF
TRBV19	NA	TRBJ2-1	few	TGTGCCAGTAGTATGGGGGGCGGGAGAATCTACAATGAGCAGTTCTTC	CASSMGGGRIYNEQFF
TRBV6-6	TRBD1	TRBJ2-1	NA	TGTGCCACCCAACAGGGGTTCTACAATGAGCAGTTCTTC	CATQQGFYNEQFF
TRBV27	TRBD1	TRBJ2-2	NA	TGTGCCAGCAGTTCGGGACAGGGATTTTTCGGGGAGCTGTTTTTT	CASSSGQGFFGELFF
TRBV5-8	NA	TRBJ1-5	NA	TGTGCCAGCAGCTTGGCCTTGACAGGATATAGCAATCAGCCCCAGCATTTT	CASSLALTGYSNQPQHF
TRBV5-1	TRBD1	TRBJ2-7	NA	TGCGCCAGCACCCATATGACAGGGCCCTACGAGCAGTACTTC	CASTHMTGPYEQYF
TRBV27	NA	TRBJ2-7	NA	TGTGCCAGCAGTTTCAAGGACTTCCCCTACGAGCAGTACTTC	CASSFKDFPYEQYF
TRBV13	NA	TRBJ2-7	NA	TGTGCCAGCAGCTTAGACACCTCCTACGAGCAGTACTTC	CASSLDTSYEQYF
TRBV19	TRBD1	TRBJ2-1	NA	TGTGCCAGTAGCTTGGACAGGGGCTCCTACAATGAGCAGTTCTTC	CASSLDRGSYNEQFF
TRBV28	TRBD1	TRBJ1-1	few	TGTGCCAGAGCCCGGACAGGGCGCGCTGAAGCTTTCTTT	CARARTGRAEAFF
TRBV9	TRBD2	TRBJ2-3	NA	TGTGCCAGCAGCTTGCCGGCACTAGCGGGGGTAACAGATACGCAGTATTTT	CASSLPALAGVTDTQYF
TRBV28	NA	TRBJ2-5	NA	TGTGCCACACACGAGGCAGATCAAGAGACCCAGTACTTC	CATHEADQETQYF
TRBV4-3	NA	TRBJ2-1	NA	TGCGCCAGCAGCCAAGTACGGGGATATGAGCAGTTCTTC	CASSQVRGYEQFF
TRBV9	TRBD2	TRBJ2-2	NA	TGTGCCAGCAGCGTAGGTGGAACGGGAGGGGGGACCGGGGAGCTGTTTTTT	CASSVGGTGGGTGELFF
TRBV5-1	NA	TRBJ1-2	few	TGCGCCAGCAGCTTTGGGGGCGGCGGCTACACCTTC	CASSFGGGGYTF
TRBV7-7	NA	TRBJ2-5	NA	TGTGCTAGCAGCTTAGATGTCGGTCAAGAGACCCAGTACTTC	CASSLDVGQETQYF
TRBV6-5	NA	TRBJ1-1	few	TGTGCCAGCACGACGGGGGTGGTAAGGAACACTGAAGCTTTCTTT	CASTTGVVRNTEAFF
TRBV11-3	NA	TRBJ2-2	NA	TGTGCCAGCAGCTTCCAAACCTCGACTGACACCGGGGAGCTGTTTTTT	CASSFQTSTDTGELFF
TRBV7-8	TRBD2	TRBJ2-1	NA	TGTGCCAGCAGCTTATCCCGGACTAGCGGGAGCGATGAGCAGTTCTTC	CASSLSRTSGSDEQFF
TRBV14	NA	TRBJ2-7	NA	TGTGCCAGCAGCCAAGCACAATTCGTCGAGCAGTACTTC	CASSQAQFVEQYF
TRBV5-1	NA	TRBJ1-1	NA	TGCGCCAGCAGCTCGGAGCGAGCGCGACAGCGCCTCAACACTGAAGCTTTCTTT	CASSSERARQRLNTEAFF
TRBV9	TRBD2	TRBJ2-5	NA	TGTGCCAGCACTAGCGGGGGGGCTTTCGAGACCCAGTACTTC	CASTSGGAFETQYF
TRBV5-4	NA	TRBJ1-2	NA	TGTGCCAGCACCCCGGCGCAGGTCGAAGGCTACACCTTC	CASTPAQVEGYTF
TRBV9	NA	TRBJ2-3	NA	TGTGCCAGCAGACCGACGGGAGTTCCAGATACGCAGTATTTT	CASRPTGVPDTQYF
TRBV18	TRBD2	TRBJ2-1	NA	TGTGCCAGCTCACCATCCAGCGGGAGGGCCGTCAATGAGCAGTTCTTC	CASSPSSGRAVNEQFF
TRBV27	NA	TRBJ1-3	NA	TGTGCCAGCAGTTTGGCGGGGGCTGGAAACACCATATATTTT	CASSLAGAGNTIYF
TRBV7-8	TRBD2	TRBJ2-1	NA	TGTGCCAGCAGCTTCCTAGCGGGAAAATACAATGAGCAGTTCTTC	CASSFLAGKYNEQFF
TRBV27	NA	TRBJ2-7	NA	TGTGCCAGCAAGGGGGGGCTGGGGGGCGAGCAGTACTTC	CASKGGLGGEQYF
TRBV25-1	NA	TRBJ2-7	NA	TGTGCCAGCAGTGAATCTGCGGGAATCTCCTACGAGCAGTACTTC	CASSESAGISYEQYF
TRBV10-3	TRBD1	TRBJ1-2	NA	TGTGCCATCAGTGAGGACAGGGACTATGGCTACACCTTC	CAISEDRDYGYTF
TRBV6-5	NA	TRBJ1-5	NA	TGTGCCAGCAGACCCCAGGATAATCAGCCCCAGCATTTT	CASRPQDNQPQHF
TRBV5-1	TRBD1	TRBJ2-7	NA	TGCGCCAGCAGCTTGGACAGGGCAGGGGGTGTCTACGAGCAGTACTTC	CASSLDRAGGVYEQYF
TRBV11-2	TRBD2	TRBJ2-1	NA	TGTGCCAGCAGCTTCGGCGGGGGAGTTGAGCAGTTCTTC	CASSFGGGVEQFF
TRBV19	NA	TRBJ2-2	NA	TGTGCCAGTAGTATTCTCACTAGCCTCAACACCGGGGAGCTGTTTTTT	CASSILTSLNTGELFF
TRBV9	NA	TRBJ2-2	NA	TGTGCCAGCAGCATCTACAAGGGGCCCGCCACCGGGGAGCTGTTTTTT	CASSIYKGPATGELFF
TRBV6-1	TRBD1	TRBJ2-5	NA	TGTGCCAGCAGTGGGTGGGGACAGGGGATGGGTGGGACCCAGTACTTC	CASSGWGQGMGGTQYF
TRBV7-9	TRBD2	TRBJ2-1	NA	TGTGCCAGCAGCCGCGAGCGGGGGAAATACAATGAGCAGTTCTTC	CASSRERGKYNEQFF
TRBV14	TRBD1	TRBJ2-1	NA	TGTGCCAGCAGCCTCAGGGGGCTTACCTACAATGAGCAGTTCTTC	CASSLRGLTYNEQFF
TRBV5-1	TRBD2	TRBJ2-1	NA	TGCGCCAGCAGCTTGGAAGGACTAGCGGGGAACAATGAGCAGTTCTTC	CASSLEGLAGNNEQFF
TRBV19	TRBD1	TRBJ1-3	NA	TGTGCCAGTAGTATGGACAGGGGGCTTGGAAACACCATATATTTT	CASSMDRGLGNTIYF
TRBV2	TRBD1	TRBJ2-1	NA	TGTGCCAGCAGTCCAGCGCCAAGGACAGGGAACAATGAGCAGTTCTTC	CASSPAPRTGNNEQFF